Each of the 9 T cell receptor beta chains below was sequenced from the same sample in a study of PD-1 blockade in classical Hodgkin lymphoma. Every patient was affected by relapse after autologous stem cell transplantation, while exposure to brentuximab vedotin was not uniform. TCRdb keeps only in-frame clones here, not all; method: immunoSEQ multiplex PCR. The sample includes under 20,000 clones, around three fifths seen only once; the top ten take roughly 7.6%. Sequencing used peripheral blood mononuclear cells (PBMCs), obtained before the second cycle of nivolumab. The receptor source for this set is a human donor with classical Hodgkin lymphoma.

The CDR3 sequence: CAWSVAGGPDRSEGGTDTQYF. The CDR3 nucleotides are TGTGCCTGGAGTGTAGCGGGAGGGCCCGATCGGAGCGAGGGGGGCACAGATACGCAGTATTTT. This rearrangement joins TRBV30 to TRBJ2-3, with 10 bases fitting TRBD2. Germline V gene data show CDR1 as GTSNPN and CDR2 as SVGIG (reference sequence). The CDR3 contains 21 residues. Trimming cost V 0 bases and J 1 base; bases outside gene matches: 19. Variable domain in full (rest from reference TRBV30 and TRBJ2-3): SQTIHQWPATLVQPVGSPLSLECTVEGTSNPNLYWYRQAAGRGLQLLFYSVGIGQISSEVPQNLSASRPQDRQFILSSKKLLLSDSGFYLCAWSVAGGPDRSEGGTDTQYFGPGTRLTVL.

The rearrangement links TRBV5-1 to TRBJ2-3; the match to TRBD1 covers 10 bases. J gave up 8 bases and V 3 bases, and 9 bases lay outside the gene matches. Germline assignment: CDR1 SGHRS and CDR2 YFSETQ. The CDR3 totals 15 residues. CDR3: CASSSGQGSWGTQYF. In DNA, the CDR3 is TGCGCCAGCAGCTCGGGACAGGGGAGTTGGGGTACGCAGTATTTT.

The CDR3 region is CASRDTGGGGQPQHF. CDR3 nucleotides: TGTGCCAGCAGAGACACAGGGGGCGGTGGTCAGCCCCAGCATTTT. This rearrangement joins TRBV2 to TRBJ1-5, with TRBD1 matching over 9 bases. The CDR3 is 15 residues long. Trimming took 6 bases from V and 6 from J; bases not matched to a gene: 9. Germline V gene lookup returns CDR1 SNHLY and CDR2 FYNNEI.

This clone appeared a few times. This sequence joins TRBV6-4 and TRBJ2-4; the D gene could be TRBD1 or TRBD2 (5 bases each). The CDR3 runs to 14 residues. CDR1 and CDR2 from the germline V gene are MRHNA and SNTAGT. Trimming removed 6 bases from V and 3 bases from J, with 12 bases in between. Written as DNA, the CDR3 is TGTGCCAGCAGGCCCAGGGAGAACAAAAACATTCAGTACTTC. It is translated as CASRPRENKNIQYF.

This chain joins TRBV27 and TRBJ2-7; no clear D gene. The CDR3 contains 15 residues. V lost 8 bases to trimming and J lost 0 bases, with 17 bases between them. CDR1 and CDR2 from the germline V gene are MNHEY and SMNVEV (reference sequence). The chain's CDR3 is CASFLTGPNSYEQYF. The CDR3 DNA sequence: TGTGCCAGCTTCCTTACCGGGCCTAACTCCTACGAGCAGTACTTC.

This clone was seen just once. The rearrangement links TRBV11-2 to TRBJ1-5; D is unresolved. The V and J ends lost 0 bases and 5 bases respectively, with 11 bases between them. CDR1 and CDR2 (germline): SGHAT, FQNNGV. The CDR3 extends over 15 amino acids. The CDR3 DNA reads TGTGCCAGCAGCTTAGATCGGCGGGCGCATCAGCCCCAGCATTTT. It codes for CASSLDRRAHQPQHF.

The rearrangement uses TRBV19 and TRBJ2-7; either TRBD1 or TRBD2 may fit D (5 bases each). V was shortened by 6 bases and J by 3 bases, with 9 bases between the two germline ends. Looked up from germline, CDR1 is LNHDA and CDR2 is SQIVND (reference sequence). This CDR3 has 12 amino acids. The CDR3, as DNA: TGTGCCAGTAGAGGGACGGACTACGAGCAGTACTTC. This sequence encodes CASRGTDYEQYF.

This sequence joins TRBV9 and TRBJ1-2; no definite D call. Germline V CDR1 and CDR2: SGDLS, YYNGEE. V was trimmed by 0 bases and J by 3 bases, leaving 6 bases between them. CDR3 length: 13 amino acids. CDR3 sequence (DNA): TGTGCCAGCAGCGTAGACGGGGACTATGGCTACACCTTC. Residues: CASSVDGDYGYTF. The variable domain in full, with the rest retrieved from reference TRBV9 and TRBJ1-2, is DSGVTQTPKHLITATGQRVTLRCSPRSGDLSVYWYQQSLDQGLQFLIQYYNGEERAKGNILERFSAQQFPDLHSELNLSSLELGDSALYFCASSVDGDYGYTFGSGTRLTVV.

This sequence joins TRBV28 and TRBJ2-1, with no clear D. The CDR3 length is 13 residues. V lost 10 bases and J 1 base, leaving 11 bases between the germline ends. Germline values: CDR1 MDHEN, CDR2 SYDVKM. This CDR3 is CAIRAVSYNEQFF. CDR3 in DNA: TGTGCCATCAGAGCAGTTTCCTACAATGAGCAGTTCTTC.